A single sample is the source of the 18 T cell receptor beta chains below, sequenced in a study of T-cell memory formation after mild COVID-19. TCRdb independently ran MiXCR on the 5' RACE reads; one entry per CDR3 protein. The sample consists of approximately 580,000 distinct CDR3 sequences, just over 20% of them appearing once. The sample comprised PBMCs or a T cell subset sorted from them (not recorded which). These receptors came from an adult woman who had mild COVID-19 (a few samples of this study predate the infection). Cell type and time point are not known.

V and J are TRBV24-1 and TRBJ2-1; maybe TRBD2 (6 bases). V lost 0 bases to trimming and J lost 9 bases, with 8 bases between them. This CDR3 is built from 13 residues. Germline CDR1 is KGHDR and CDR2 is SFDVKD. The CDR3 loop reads CATSDLAGTEQFF. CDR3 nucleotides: TGTGCCACCAGTGATTTGGCGGGAACTGAGCAGTTCTTC.

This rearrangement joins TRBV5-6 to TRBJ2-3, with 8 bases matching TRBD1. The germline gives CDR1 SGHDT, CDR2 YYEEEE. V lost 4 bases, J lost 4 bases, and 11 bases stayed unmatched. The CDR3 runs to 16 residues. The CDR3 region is CASSRRRQGRADTQYF. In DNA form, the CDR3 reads TGTGCCAGCAGCCGACGCCGACAGGGGAGAGCAGATACGCAGTATTTT.

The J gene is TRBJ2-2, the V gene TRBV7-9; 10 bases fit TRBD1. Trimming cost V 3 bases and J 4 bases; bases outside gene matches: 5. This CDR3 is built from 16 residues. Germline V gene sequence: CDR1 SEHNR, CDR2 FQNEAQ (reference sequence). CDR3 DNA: TGTGCCAGCAGCTTCCCGGGACAGGGGTCCACCGGGGAGCTGTTTTTT. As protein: CASSFPGQGSTGELFF.

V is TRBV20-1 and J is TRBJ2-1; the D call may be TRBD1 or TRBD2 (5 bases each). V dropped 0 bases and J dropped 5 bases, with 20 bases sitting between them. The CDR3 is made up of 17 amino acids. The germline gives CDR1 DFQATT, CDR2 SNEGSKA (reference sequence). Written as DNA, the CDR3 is TGCAGTGCTAGAGAGGGGCCGGTTTACGAGGGGAACAATGAGCAGTTCTTC. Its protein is CSAREGPVYEGNNEQFF.

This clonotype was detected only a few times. This CDR3 is CASSTELAGIDEQYF. CDR3 in DNA: TGCGCCAGCAGCACCGAACTAGCGGGAATCGACGAGCAGTACTTC. The chain has TRBV5-1 and TRBJ2-7; 10 bases are a match to TRBD2. Germline CDR1 reads SGHRS; CDR2 reads YFSETQ. The CDR3 has 15 residues. J was trimmed by 5 bases and V by 4 bases; bases with no gene match: 9.

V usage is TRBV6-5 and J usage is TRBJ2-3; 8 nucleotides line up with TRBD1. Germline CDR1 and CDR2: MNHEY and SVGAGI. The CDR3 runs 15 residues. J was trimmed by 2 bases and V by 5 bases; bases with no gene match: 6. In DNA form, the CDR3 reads TGTGCCAGCAGTAGGACAGGGAAGTCCACAGATACGCAGTATTTT. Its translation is CASSRTGKSTDTQYF.

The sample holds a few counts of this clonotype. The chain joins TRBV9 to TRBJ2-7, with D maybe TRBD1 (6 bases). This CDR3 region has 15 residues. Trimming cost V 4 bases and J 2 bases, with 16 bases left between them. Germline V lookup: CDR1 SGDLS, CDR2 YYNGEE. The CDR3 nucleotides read TGTGCCAGCAGCCCGAGCTCCGGGACACCCTACGAGCAGTACTTC. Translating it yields CASSPSSGTPYEQYF.

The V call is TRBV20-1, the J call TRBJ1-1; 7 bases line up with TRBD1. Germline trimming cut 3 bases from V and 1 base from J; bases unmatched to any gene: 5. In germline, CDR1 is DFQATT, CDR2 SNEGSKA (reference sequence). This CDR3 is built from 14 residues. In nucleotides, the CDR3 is TGCAGTGCTAGCCAAGGGACAGAGAACACTGAAGCTTTCTTT. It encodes CSASQGTENTEAFF.

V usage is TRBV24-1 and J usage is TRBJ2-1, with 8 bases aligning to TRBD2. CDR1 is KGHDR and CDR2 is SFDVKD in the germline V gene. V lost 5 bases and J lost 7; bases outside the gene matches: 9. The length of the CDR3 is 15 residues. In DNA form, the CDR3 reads TGTGCCACCAGTGCTGGAAGCGGGAGTCGGAATGAGCAGTTCTTC. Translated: CATSAGSGSRNEQFF.

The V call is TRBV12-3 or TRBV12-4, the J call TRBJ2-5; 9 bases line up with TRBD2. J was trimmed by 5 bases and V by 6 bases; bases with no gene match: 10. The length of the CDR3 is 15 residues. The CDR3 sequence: CASSAGLAIGETQYF. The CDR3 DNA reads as TGTGCCAGCAGCGCCGGACTAGCGATAGGGGAGACCCAGTACTTC.

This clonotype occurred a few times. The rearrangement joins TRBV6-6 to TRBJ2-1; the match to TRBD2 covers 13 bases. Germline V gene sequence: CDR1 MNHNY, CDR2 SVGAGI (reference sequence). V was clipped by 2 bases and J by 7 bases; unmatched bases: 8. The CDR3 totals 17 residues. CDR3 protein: CASSYTLLAGGDNEQFF. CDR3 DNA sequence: TGTGCCAGCAGTTACACCCTACTAGCGGGAGGGGATAATGAGCAGTTCTTC.

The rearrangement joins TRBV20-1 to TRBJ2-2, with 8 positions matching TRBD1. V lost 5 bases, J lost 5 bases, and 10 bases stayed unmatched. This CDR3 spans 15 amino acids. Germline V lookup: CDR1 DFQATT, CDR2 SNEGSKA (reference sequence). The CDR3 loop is CSAADAGQGTGELFF. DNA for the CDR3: TGCAGTGCTGCCGACGCCGGACAGGGAACCGGGGAGCTGTTTTTT.

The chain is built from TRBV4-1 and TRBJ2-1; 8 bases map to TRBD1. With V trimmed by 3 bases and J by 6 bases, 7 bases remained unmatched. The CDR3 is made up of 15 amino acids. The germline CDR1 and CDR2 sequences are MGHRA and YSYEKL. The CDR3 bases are TGCGCCAGCAGCCACCCAGCCACAGGGGGCAATGAGCAGTTCTTC. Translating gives CASSHPATGGNEQFF.

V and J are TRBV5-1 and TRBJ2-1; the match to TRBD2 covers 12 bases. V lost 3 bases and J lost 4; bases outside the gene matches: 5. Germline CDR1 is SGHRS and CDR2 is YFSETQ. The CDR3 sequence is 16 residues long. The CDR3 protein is CASSSGLAGWYNEQFF. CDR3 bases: TGCGCCAGCAGCTCCGGACTAGCGGGATGGTACAATGAGCAGTTCTTC.

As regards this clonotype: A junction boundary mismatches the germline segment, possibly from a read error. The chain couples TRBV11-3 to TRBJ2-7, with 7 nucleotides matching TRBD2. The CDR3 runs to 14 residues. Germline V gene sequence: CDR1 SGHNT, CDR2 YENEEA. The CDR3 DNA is TGTGCCAGCAGCTGGGGCGGGGGATCCTACGCGCAGTACTTC. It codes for CASSWGGGSYAQYF.

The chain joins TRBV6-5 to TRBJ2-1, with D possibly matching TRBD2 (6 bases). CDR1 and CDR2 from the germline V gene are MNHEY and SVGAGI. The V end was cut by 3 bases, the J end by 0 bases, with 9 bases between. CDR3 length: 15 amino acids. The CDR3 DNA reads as TGTGCCAGCAGTTATGTGGGGGGCTCCTACAATGAGCAGTTCTTC. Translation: CASSYVGGSYNEQFF.

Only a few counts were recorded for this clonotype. The CDR3 nucleotides are TGTGCCAGCAGTTTAGGGACAGGGTACTCTGGGGCCAACGTCCTGACTTTC. Encoded protein: CASSLGTGYSGANVLTF. This chain connects TRBV12-3 or TRBV12-4 to TRBJ2-6, with TRBD1 identical over 8 bases. The CDR3 runs 17 residues. Trimming removed 1 base from V and 0 bases from J; junction bases left unmatched: 2.

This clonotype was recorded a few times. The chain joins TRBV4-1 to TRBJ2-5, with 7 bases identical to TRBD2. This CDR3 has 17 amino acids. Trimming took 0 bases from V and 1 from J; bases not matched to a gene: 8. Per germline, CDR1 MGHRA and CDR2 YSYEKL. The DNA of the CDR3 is TGCGCCAGCAGCCAAGATATGTGGCGGGGGACCCAAGAGACCCAGTACTTC. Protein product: CASSQDMWRGTQETQYF.